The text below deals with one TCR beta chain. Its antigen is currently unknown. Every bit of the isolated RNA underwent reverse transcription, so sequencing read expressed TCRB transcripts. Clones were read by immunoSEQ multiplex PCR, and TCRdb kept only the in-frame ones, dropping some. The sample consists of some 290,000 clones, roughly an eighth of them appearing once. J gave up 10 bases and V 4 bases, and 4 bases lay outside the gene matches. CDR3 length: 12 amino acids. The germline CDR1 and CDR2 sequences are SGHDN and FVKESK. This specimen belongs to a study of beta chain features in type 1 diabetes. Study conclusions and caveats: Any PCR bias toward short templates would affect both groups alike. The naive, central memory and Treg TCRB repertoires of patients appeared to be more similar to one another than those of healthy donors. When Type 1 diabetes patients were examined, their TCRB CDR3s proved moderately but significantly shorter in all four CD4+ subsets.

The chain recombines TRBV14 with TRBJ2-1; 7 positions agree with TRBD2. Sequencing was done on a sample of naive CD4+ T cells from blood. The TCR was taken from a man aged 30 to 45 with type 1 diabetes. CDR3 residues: CASSLLASEQFF. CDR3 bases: TGTGCCAGCAGCCTACTAGCGTCCGAGCAGTTCTTC.